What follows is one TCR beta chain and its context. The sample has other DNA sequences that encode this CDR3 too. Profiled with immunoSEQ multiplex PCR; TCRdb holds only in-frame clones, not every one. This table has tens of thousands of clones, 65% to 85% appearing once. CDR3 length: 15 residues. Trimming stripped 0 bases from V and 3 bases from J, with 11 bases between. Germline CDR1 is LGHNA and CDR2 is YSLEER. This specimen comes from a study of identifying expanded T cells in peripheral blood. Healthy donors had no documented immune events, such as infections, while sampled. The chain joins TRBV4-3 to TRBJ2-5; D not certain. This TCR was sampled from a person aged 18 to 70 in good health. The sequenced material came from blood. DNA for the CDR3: TGCGCCAGCAGCCAAGATCGGCGCATAGAAGAGACCCAGTACTTC. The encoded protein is CASSQDRRIEETQYF.